There are many counts of the clone carrying this T cell receptor beta chain. No antigen is known for it. The data belong to a study of T-cell reconstitution after alpha-beta-depleted transplantation in children. Researchers prepared the TCRbeta library using unique molecular identifiers, the study reports. TCRdb called the PCR reads again in MiXCR, with one record for every CDR3 protein. The data show more than 200,000 distinct CDR3 sequences, roughly 25% seen once. Study-wide points: Newly produced T cells mostly provided counts and TCRbeta diversity after one year, as hyperexpanded clones declined. In some patients, recipient T cells and intrathymic progenitors surviving conditioning explained high day-60 diversity.

CDR3 size: 12 residues. Trimming removed 6 bases from V and 4 bases from J; junction bases left unmatched: 3. CDR1 and CDR2 from the germline V gene are SQVTM and ANQGSEA. The chain carries TRBV29-1 and TRBJ2-7, with 10 bases matching TRBD2. This TCR came from a girl aged 2-10 years with Fanconi anemia, due to receive a stem cell transplant. This material consisted of PBMCs, taken before TCRalphabeta/CD19-depleted stem cell transplant. The CDR3 region has the DNA TGCAGCGTCCTAGCGGGAGTTTACGAGCAGTACTTC. Translating it yields CSVLAGVYEQYF.